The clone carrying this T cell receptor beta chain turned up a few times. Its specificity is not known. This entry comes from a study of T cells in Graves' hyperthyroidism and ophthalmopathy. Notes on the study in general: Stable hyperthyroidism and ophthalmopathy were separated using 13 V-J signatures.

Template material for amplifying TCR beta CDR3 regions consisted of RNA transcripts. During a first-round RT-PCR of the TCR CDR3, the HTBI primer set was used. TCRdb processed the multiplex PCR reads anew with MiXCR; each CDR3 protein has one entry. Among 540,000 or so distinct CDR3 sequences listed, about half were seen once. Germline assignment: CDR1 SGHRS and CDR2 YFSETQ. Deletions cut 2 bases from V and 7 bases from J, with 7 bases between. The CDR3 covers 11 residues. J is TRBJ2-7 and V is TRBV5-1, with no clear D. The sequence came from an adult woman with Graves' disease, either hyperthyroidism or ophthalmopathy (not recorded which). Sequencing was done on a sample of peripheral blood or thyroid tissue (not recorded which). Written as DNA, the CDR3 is TGCGCCAGCAGCTTCGCGGCGGAGCAGTACTTC. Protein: CASSFAAEQYF.